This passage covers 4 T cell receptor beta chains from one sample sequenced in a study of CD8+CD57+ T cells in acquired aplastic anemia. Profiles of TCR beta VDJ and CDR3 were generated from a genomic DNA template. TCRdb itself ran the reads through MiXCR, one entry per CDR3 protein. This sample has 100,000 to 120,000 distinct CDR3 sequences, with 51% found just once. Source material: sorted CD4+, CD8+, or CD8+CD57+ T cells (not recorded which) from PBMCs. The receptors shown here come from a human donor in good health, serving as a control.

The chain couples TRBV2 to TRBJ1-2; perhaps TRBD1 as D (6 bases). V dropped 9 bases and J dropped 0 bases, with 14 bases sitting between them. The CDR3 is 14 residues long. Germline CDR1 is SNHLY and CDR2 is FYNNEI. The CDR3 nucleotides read TGTGCCAGTGCCTGGCAGGGGACTAACTATGGCTACACCTTC. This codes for CASAWQGTNYGYTF.

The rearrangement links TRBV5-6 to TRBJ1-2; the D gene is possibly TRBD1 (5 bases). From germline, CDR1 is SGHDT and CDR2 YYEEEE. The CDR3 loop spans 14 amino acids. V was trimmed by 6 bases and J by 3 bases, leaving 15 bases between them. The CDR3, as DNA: TGTGCCAGCATCCGCATCGGGACGGACTATGGCTACACCTTC. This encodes CASIRIGTDYGYTF.

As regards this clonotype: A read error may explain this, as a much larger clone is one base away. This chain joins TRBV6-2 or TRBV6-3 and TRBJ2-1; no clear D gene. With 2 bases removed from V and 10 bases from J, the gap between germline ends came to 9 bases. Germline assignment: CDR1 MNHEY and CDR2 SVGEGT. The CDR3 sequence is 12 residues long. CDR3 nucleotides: TGTGCCAGCAGTTACCCGGAAGGAGAGCAGTTCTTC. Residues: CASSYPEGEQFF.

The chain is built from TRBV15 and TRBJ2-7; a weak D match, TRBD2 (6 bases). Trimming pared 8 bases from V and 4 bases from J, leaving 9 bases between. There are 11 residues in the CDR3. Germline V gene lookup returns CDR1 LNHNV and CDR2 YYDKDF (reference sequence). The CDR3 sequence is CATRRGYEQYF. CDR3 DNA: TGTGCCACCCGGAGGGGTTACGAGCAGTACTTC.